This TCR beta chain comes out of a study of response to subunit inactivated influenza vaccine. General study points: Few additional T cells are recruited per seasonal influenza vaccination, authors suggested.

V shed 4 bases and J shed 12 bases, with 17 bases lying between them. Germline CDR1 DFQATT, CDR2 SNEGSKA (reference sequence). The CDR3 runs 12 residues. TCRdb recomputed calls from the RT-PCR reads with MiXCR, one row per CDR3 protein. The sample holds under 750,000 distinct CDR3 sequences, 12% seen once. The sample holds many counts of this clonotype. What it recognizes is unknown. The J gene is TRBJ2-3, the V gene TRBV20-1; a possible D gene is TRBD2 (6 bases). The clonotype was recovered from a man aged 45 to 65 who received an inactivated influenza vaccine. Sample: PBMCs from blood, taken on the day of vaccination. CDR3 amino acids: CSANREAANQYF. CDR3 DNA sequence: TGCAGTGCTAATAGGGAGGCAGCAAATCAGTATTTT.